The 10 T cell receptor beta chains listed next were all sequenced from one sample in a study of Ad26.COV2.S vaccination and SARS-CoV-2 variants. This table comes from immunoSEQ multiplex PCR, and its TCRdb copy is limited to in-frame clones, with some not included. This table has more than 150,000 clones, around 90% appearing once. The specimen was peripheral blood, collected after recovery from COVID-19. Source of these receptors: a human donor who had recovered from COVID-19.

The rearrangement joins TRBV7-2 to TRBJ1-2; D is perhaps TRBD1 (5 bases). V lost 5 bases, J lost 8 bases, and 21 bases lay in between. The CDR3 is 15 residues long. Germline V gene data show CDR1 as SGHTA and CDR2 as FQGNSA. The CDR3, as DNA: TGTGCCAGCAGCCCAGGGTCGGGGTTCCGGCGAGGCTACACCTTC. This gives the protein CASSPGSGFRRGYTF.

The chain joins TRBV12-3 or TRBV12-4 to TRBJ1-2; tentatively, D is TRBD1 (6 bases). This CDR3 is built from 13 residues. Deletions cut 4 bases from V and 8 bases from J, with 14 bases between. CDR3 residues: CASSSRTVGGYTF. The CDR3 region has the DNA TGTGCCAGCAGTTCGCGGACAGTGGGAGGCTACACCTTC.

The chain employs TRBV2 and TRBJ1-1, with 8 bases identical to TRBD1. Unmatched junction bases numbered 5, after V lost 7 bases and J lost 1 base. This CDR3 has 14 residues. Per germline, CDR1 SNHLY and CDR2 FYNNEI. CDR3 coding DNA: TGTGCCAGCAATAGACAGGGGACGAACACTGAAGCTTTCTTT. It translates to CASNRQGTNTEAFF.

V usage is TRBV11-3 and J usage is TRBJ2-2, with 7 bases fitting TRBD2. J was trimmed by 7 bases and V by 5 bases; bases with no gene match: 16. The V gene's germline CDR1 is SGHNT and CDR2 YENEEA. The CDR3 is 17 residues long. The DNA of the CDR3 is TGTGCCAGCAGCCCAGGGTGGGGAGGGGATGAGAGCGGGGAGCTGTTTTTT. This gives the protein CASSPGWGGDESGELFF.

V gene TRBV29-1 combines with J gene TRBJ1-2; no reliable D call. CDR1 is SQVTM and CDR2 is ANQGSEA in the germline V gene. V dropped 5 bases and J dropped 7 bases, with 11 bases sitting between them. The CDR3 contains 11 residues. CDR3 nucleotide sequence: TGCAGCGTTCCAGAGGGCGCTGGCTACACCTTC. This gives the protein CSVPEGAGYTF.

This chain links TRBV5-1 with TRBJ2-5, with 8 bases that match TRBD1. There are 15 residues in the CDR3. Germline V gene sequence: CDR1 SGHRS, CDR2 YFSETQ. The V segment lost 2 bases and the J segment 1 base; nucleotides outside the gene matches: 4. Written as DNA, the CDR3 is TGCGCCAGCAGCTTCGACACAGGGGGCCAAGAGACCCAGTACTTC. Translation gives CASSFDTGGQETQYF.

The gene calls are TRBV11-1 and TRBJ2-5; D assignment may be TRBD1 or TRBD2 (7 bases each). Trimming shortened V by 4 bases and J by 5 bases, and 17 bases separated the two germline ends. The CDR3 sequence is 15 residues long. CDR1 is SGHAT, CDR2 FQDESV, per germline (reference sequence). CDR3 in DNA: TGTGCCAGCAGCTCCCTCCAGGGGGGGTTGGAGACCCAGTACTTC. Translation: CASSSLQGGLETQYF.

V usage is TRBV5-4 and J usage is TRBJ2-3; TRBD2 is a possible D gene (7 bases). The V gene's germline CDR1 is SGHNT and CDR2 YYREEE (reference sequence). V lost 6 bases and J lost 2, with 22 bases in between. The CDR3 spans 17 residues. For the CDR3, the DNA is TGTGCCAGCACGGTCCCCACGGGGGGCGTTTCCACAGATACGCAGTATTTT. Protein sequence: CASTVPTGGVSTDTQYF.

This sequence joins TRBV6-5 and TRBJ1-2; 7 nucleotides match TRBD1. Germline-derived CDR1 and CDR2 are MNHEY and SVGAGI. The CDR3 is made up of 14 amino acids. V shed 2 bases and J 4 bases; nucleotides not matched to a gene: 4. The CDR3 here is CASSYRGLSYGYTF. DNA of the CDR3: TGTGCCAGCAGTTACAGGGGGCTAAGCTATGGCTACACCTTC.

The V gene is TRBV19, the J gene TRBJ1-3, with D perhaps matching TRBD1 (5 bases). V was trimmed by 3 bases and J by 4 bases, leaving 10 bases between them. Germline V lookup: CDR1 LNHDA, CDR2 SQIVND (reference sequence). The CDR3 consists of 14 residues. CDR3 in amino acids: CASSMPGSGNTIYF. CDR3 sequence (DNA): TGTGCCAGTAGTATGCCAGGGTCCGGAAACACCATATATTTT.